These 2 T cell receptor beta chains were sequenced from one sample in a study of blood T cells in healthy people across ages. Through a sample-barcoded 5' primer and a J-beta primer mix, a second PCR was run for about 7 to 12 cycles. TCRdb reanalysed the 5' RACE reads using MiXCR and keeps one entry per CDR3 protein. The repertoire holds 1.8 million or so distinct CDR3 sequences, with roughly 43% as singletons. What was sequenced was blood. Source of these receptors: a human donor in good health.

The rearrangement links TRBV29-1 to TRBJ2-3, with unresolved D. Germline CDR1 is SQVTM and CDR2 is ANQGSEA. CDR3 length: 12 residues. Trimming removed 5 bases at V and 4 bases at J, with 10 bases between. The CDR3 DNA reads TGCAGCGTTTGGGATGCCCCAGATACGCAGTATTTT. This sequence encodes CSVWDAPDTQYF.

Concerning this clonotype: This sequence may be a read error, since a much larger clone differs from it by one base. The V and J genes are TRBV20-1 and TRBJ1-5, with a possible D match to TRBD1 (6 bases). The germline V gene encodes CDR1 DFQATT and CDR2 SNEGSKA (reference sequence). The CDR3 is 13 residues long. CDR3 amino acids: CSAPTGYSQPQQF. As DNA, the CDR3 is TGCAGTGCTCCCACAGGGTATAGTCAGCCCCAGCAGTTT.